The 6 T cell receptor beta chains presented below share a single source sample, sequenced in a study of CD8+ T cells in alopecia areata. Investigators isolated RNA and reverse transcribed it into cDNA to act as the sequencing template. Libraries were prepared by immunoSEQ multiplex PCR; TCRdb keeps only in-frame clonotypes and omits some of them. The table shows about 270,000 clones, with 50% to 75% occurring only once. The treatment was: oral pan-JAK inhibitor, 5-10 mg twice daily. The source material was CD4+ T cells sorted from blood, sampled around week 54, from a patient treated with tofacitinib. The origin of the receptors is a human donor with alopecia areata.

This clone appeared a few times. The chain uses TRBV30 and TRBJ1-1; D is uncertain. The V end lost 4 bases, the J end lost 4 bases, and 19 bases lay between the germline ends. Germline V gives CDR1 GTSNPN, CDR2 SVGIG (reference sequence). There are 15 residues in the CDR3. Here the CDR3 reads CAWIRPQRRVTEAFF. The DNA of the CDR3 is TGTGCCTGGATTAGGCCCCAGAGGCGGGTCACTGAAGCTTTCTTT.

To note about this clone: The sample holds other DNA sequences that translate to the same CDR3. The genes are TRBV29-1 and TRBJ2-7; 7 bases align to TRBD1. Germline assignment: CDR1 SQVTM and CDR2 ANQGSEA. V lost 5 bases to trimming and J lost 4 bases; unmatched junction nucleotides: 5. The CDR3 contains 12 residues. The CDR3 sequence is CSVLRDSYEQYF. The CDR3 region has the DNA TGCAGCGTTCTCCGGGACAGTTACGAGCAGTACTTC.

The chain employs TRBV29-1 and TRBJ2-3; possible D gene TRBD1, 6 bases. This CDR3 spans 14 amino acids. The germline V and J ends were trimmed by 5 bases and 0 bases, with 12 bases remaining between them. Per germline, CDR1 SQVTM and CDR2 ANQGSEA. The chain's CDR3 is CSVSGRGSTDTQYF. CDR3 DNA: TGCAGCGTTTCCGGCAGGGGTAGCACAGATACGCAGTATTTT.

The chain uses TRBV9 and TRBJ2-7; TRBD2 agrees at 11 bases. Germline assignment: CDR1 SGDLS and CDR2 YYNGEE. The CDR3 has 14 amino acids. The J segment lost 3 bases and the V segment lost 5 bases, leaving 4 bases of the junction unmatched. The CDR3 loop is CASSQTSGVYEQYF. CDR3 in DNA: TGTGCCAGCAGTCAGACTAGCGGGGTCTACGAGCAGTACTTC.

This clone was seen just once. The chain has TRBV29-1 and TRBJ1-1; 7 bases align to TRBD1. The V segment lost 0 bases and the J segment 7 bases; nucleotides outside the gene matches: 5. The CDR3 length is 13 residues. Germline CDR1 and CDR2: SQVTM and ANQGSEA. As DNA, the CDR3 is TGCAGCGTTGAAGATTGGAGGGACAGTGAAGCTTTCTTT. This translates into CSVEDWRDSEAFF.

The rearrangement joins TRBV30 to TRBJ2-5, with D tentatively TRBD1 or TRBD2 (6 bases each). Trimming left V 2 bases short and J 2 bases short, with 15 bases between. This CDR3 spans 15 amino acids. The germline gives CDR1 GTSNPN, CDR2 SVGIG (reference sequence). This CDR3 is CAWSTFTGRQETQYF. DNA for the CDR3: TGTGCCTGGAGTACCTTCACAGGGAGGCAAGAGACCCAGTACTTC.